The next 14 T cell receptor beta chains were all read from a single sample in a study of cytomegalovirus exposure and HLA in healthy donors. Only in-frame clones appear in the TCRdb table, and some are missing; sequencing was by immunoSEQ multiplex PCR. The sample records over 200,000 clones, roughly 89% being singletons. Material for sequencing was PBMCs. All receptors come from a woman aged 18-29 years in good health and CMV-seronegative.

This clone was recorded a few times. The rearrangement links TRBV19 to TRBJ2-2, with TRBD1 as a possible D gene (5 bases). CDR1 LNHDA and CDR2 SQIVND come from the germline V gene (reference sequence). The germline V and J ends were trimmed by 2 bases and 7 bases, with 11 bases remaining between them. The CDR3 loop spans 14 amino acids. CDR3 sequence reads: CASSINRPIGELFF. The DNA of the CDR3 is TGTGCCAGTAGTATAAACAGGCCTATCGGGGAGCTGTTTTTT.

This rearrangement joins TRBV18 to TRBJ1-6, with 7 positions matching TRBD1. The V gene end was trimmed by 3 bases and the J gene end by 1 base; junction bases not matched to a gene: 12. The germline gives CDR1 KGHSH, CDR2 LQKENI. The CDR3 length is 19 residues. The CDR3 spells CASSPPGRQGKSYNSPLHF. CDR3 DNA: TGTGCCAGCTCACCCCCGGGTAGACAGGGTAAGTCCTATAATTCACCCCTCCACTTT. The full variable domain, rest sourced from reference TRBV18 and TRBJ1-6, is NAGVMQNPRHLVRRRGQEARLRCSPMKGHSHVYWYRQLPEEGLKFMVYLQKENIIDESGMPKERFSAEFPKEGPSILRIQQVVRGDSAAYFCASSPPGRQGKSYNSPLHFGNGTRLTVT.

This clone has just one count. The V and J genes are TRBV28 and TRBJ1-2; 8 bases agree with TRBD1. Germline CDR1 MDHEN, CDR2 SYDVKM. V was clipped by 2 bases and J by 5 bases; unmatched bases: 4. The CDR3 length is 14 residues. The CDR3 DNA reads as TGTGCCAGCAGTTTACTGGACAGGGAGTATGGCTACACCTTC. Protein: CASSLLDREYGYTF.

The J gene is TRBJ2-7, the V gene TRBV6-5; possibly TRBD2 for D (6 bases). Germline V lookup: CDR1 MNHEY, CDR2 SVGAGI. The length of the CDR3 is 11 residues. The germline V and J ends were trimmed by 7 bases and 4 bases, with 8 bases remaining between them. The CDR3 protein is CASMGGYEQYV. DNA for the CDR3: TGTGCCAGCATGGGGGGATACGAGCAGTACGTC.

This clone was counted only a few times. The genes are TRBV2 and TRBJ1-1; the D gene is possibly TRBD1 (6 bases). The V end lost 7 bases, the J end lost 3 bases, and 15 bases lay between the germline ends. CDR3 length: 14 amino acids. CDR1 is SNHLY, CDR2 FYNNEI, per germline. The chain's CDR3 is CASNPQGMDTEAFF. CDR3 in DNA: TGTGCCAGCAACCCACAGGGTATGGACACTGAAGCTTTCTTT.

The rearrangement uses TRBV6-7 and TRBJ2-1, with D uncertain. TRBV6-7 falls under the ORF class, with uncertain function. The CDR3 has 15 amino acids. V was trimmed by 0 bases and J by 1 base, leaving 7 bases between them. CDR3 sequence (DNA): TGTGCCAGCAGTTACTCCGTCAGTTCCTACAATGAGCAGTTCTTC. Its translation: CASSYSVSSYNEQFF.

The V gene is TRBV28, the J gene TRBJ1-6; 9 bases are shared with TRBD1. Per germline, CDR1 MDHEN and CDR2 SYDVKM. This CDR3 has 14 amino acids. J gave up 13 bases and V 4 bases, and 8 bases lay outside the gene matches. CDR3 nucleotides: TGTGCCAGCAGTTCATGGGACAGGGCGACGCCCCTCCACTTT. Its translation: CASSSWDRATPLHF.

A few counts support this clone. The CDR3 bases are TGTGCCTGGAGTGTACCCAGGTACAATCAGCCCCAGCATTTT. It codes for CAWSVPRYNQPQHF. The chain joins TRBV30 to TRBJ1-5, with D hard to call. The CDR3 extends over 14 amino acids. Germline CDR1 reads GTSNPN; CDR2 reads SVGIG (reference sequence). V lost 0 bases, J lost 3 bases, and 9 bases lay in between.

The chain couples TRBV5-1 to TRBJ1-5; 7 bases fit TRBD1. Germline CDR1 SGHRS, CDR2 YFSETQ. There are 15 residues in the CDR3. V was clipped by 1 base and J by 5 bases; unmatched bases: 6. The CDR3 coding sequence is TGCGCCAGCAGCTTGACAGGGGTGGGTTATCAGCCCCAGCATTTT. This codes for CASSLTGVGYQPQHF.

This chain joins TRBV5-4 and TRBJ2-1; 16 bases are shared with TRBD2. This CDR3 has 17 amino acids. In germline, CDR1 is SGHNT, CDR2 YYREEE (reference sequence). J was trimmed by 2 bases and V by 4 bases; bases with no gene match: 3. This CDR3 reads CASSHGTSGGAYNEQFF. The CDR3 DNA reads TGTGCCAGCAGCCATGGGACTAGCGGGGGGGCCTACAATGAGCAGTTCTTC.

This sequence joins TRBV6-8 and TRBJ2-7; a possible D gene is TRBD1 (8 bases). Looked up from germline, CDR1 is MNHGY and CDR2 is SAAAGT. The V end was cut by 9 bases, the J end by 0 bases, with 27 bases between. This CDR3 region has 18 residues. CDR3 in DNA: TGTGCCAGGGGCCCGTGCTGGGAGGGGACAGGTAACTCCTACGAGCAGTACGTC. Encoded protein: CARGPCWEGTGNSYEQYV.

The chain has TRBV7-9 and TRBJ1-1; the D is unclear. The CDR3 totals 13 residues. Germline CDR1 SEHNR, CDR2 FQNEAQ (reference sequence). V was clipped by 4 bases and J by 0 bases, with 6 bases between them. The CDR3 bases are TGTGCCAGCAGCTCACAACTGAACACTGAAGCTTTCTTT. It encodes CASSSQLNTEAFF.

Written as DNA, the CDR3 is TGTGCCATCAGTTCCCCCCAGGGGGCAGGCTATGGCTACACCTTC. Translation gives CAISSPQGAGYGYTF. The chain has TRBV10-3 and TRBJ1-2, with 8 bases fitting TRBD1. CDR3 size: 15 residues. CDR1 and CDR2 from the germline V gene are ENHRY and SYGVKD. J lost 4 bases, V lost 5 bases, and 9 bases had no gene match.

This chain links TRBV19 with TRBJ2-5; TRBD1 might be the D (6 bases). The germline V gene has CDR1 LNHDA and CDR2 SQIVND (reference sequence). This CDR3 comprises 15 residues. Trimming left V 4 bases short and J 0 bases short, with 12 bases between. The CDR3 DNA is TGTGCCAGTAGTACCGGACAGACGTACCAAGAGACCCAGTACTTC. It translates to CASSTGQTYQETQYF.